Following are 14 T cell receptor beta chains from one sample sequenced in a study of blood T cell repertoires in COVID-19. Assay used: immunoSEQ multiplex PCR; TCRdb lists only in-frame clones, some missing. In the table there are about 81,000 clones, 75% to 90% of which are singletons. Specimen: PBMCs or T cells enriched from blood (not recorded which). These receptors all come from a woman in her forties or fifties with acute COVID-19.

The rearrangement uses TRBV7-2 and TRBJ2-1; D might be TRBD2 (5 bases). V was shortened by 5 bases and J by 0 bases, with 5 bases between the two germline ends. This CDR3 comprises 13 residues. Germline CDR1 reads SGHTA; CDR2 reads FQGNSA. As DNA, the CDR3 is TGTGCCAGCAGCCGGGACTCCTACAATGAGCAGTTCTTC. As protein: CASSRDSYNEQFF.

This clone was recorded only once. The chain is built from TRBV5-1 and TRBJ1-5, with D perhaps matching TRBD1 (5 bases). Germline V gives CDR1 SGHRS, CDR2 YFSETQ. Trimming left V 0 bases short and J 3 bases short, with 10 bases between. This CDR3 contains 15 residues. CDR3 amino acids: CASSLGVQDNQPQHF. CDR3 coding DNA: TGCGCCAGCAGCTTGGGGGTACAGGACAATCAGCCCCAGCATTTT. Complete variable domain (other parts from reference TRBV5-1 and TRBJ1-5): KAGVTQTPRYLIKTRGQQVTLSCSPISGHRSVSWYQQTPGQGLQFLFEYFSETQRNKGNFPGRFSGRQFSNSRSEMNVSTLELGDSALYLCASSLGVQDNQPQHFGDGTRLSIL.

V and J are TRBV11-2 and TRBJ2-1; the match to TRBD1 covers 9 bases. The J segment lost 7 bases and the V segment lost 5 bases, leaving 12 bases of the junction unmatched. The CDR3 runs 16 residues. The V gene's germline CDR1 is SGHAT and CDR2 FQNNGV. The CDR3 protein is CASSKPGTGNSNEQFF. In DNA form, the CDR3 reads TGTGCCAGCAGCAAACCCGGGACAGGGAACTCTAATGAGCAGTTCTTC.

V usage is TRBV19 and J usage is TRBJ1-6; D perhaps matches TRBD1 (5 bases). Germline values: CDR1 LNHDA, CDR2 SQIVND (reference sequence). Between the trimmed V and J ends, which lost 5 bases and 2 bases, there was a span of 13 bases. CDR3 size: 16 residues. CDR3 DNA: TGTGCCAGTAGTTCTAGGGGTAGGGCCTATAATTCACCCCTCCACTTT. The encoded protein is CASSSRGRAYNSPLHF. The variable domain in full, completed from reference TRBV19 and TRBJ1-6, reads DGGITQSPKYLFRKEGQNVTLSCEQNLNHDAMYWYRQDPGQGLRLIYYSQIVNDFQKGDIAEGYSVSREKKESFPLTVTSAQKNPTAFYLCASSSRGRAYNSPLHFGNGTRLTVT.

The chain has TRBV15 and TRBJ2-5; 8 bases are a match to TRBD1. CDR3 length equals 14 residues. The junction had 4 bases not matched to a gene; V was cut back by 3 bases and J by 4 bases. Germline CDR1 and CDR2: LNHNV and YYDKDF (reference sequence). The CDR3 coding sequence is TGTGCCACCAGCAGGGCAGGGGGCGGAGAGACCCAGTACTTC. Translation: CATSRAGGGETQYF. The full variable domain, with the rest looked up from reference TRBV15 and TRBJ2-5, is DAMVIQNPRYQVTQFGKPVTLSCSQTLNHNVMYWYQQKSSQAPKLLFHYYDKDFNNEADTPDNFQSRRPNTSFCFLDIRSPGLGDTAMYLCATSRAGGGETQYFGPGTRLLVL.

The V call is TRBV7-9, the J call TRBJ1-2; D unresolved. Germline values: CDR1 SEHNR, CDR2 FQNEAQ (reference sequence). The CDR3 spans 14 residues. Trimming shortened V by 1 base and J by 5 bases, and 11 bases separated the two germline ends. The CDR3 nucleotides are TGTGCCAGCAGCTTAGGGACGGGGAGGTATGGCTACACCTTC. Amino acid sequence: CASSLGTGRYGYTF.

The chain carries TRBV12-3 or TRBV12-4 and TRBJ1-1, with D possibly matching TRBD1 (6 bases). The CDR3 extends over 13 amino acids. Trimming removed 6 bases at V and 3 bases at J, with 11 bases between. Written as DNA, the CDR3 is TGTGCCAGCAGAGCCCAGGGGTACACTGAAGCTTTCTTT. As protein: CASRAQGYTEAFF.

V and J are TRBV27 and TRBJ1-4; 12 positions match TRBD1. The length of the CDR3 is 15 residues. Germline assignment: CDR1 MNHEY and CDR2 SMNVEV (reference sequence). V dropped 0 bases and J dropped 9; count of bases not matched to a gene: 2. The CDR3: CASSLSGTGGQKLFF. The CDR3 DNA is TGTGCCAGCAGTTTATCCGGGACAGGGGGCCAAAAACTGTTTTTT.

This clone was detected once. The V call is TRBV9, the J call TRBJ2-7; 13 nucleotides line up with TRBD2. The junction had 5 bases not matched to a gene; V was cut back by 0 bases and J by 2 bases. Looked up from germline, CDR1 is SGDLS and CDR2 is YYNGEE. This CDR3 is built from 17 residues. The DNA of the CDR3 is TGTGCCAGCAGCGTAGCAGGGACTAGCGGGGTCCCCTACGAGCAGTACTTC. This encodes CASSVAGTSGVPYEQYF.

The rearrangement joins TRBV29-1 to TRBJ1-1; D uncertain. This CDR3 has 11 residues. The V end was cut by 4 bases, the J end by 10 bases, with 13 bases between. The germline gives CDR1 SQVTM, CDR2 ANQGSEA. CDR3 nucleotide sequence: TGCAGCGTTGCCCCTTCGACAAGAGCTTTCTTT. Amino acids: CSVAPSTRAFF.

This chain joins TRBV21-1 and TRBJ1-1; no DNA check was done on the table's D call, TRBD1. TRBV21-1 is a pseudogene segment. The CDR3 is 12 residues long. DNA of the CDR3: TGTGCCAGCAGCACCAGGGGCACTGAAGCTTTCTTT. It translates to CASSTRGTEAFF.

This chain connects TRBV9 to TRBJ2-1; 10 nucleotides line up with TRBD2. Germline V lookup: CDR1 SGDLS, CDR2 YYNGEE. The V segment lost 5 bases and the J segment 2 bases; nucleotides outside the gene matches: 1. This CDR3 comprises 14 residues. The CDR3 loop reads CASSTSGAYNEQFF. The CDR3 coding sequence is TGTGCCAGCAGTACTAGCGGGGCCTACAATGAGCAGTTCTTC.

This rearrangement joins TRBV4-1 to TRBJ1-1; D not certain. Trimming cost V 0 bases and J 1 base, with 15 bases left between them. The CDR3 contains 17 residues. The germline V gene has CDR1 MGHRA and CDR2 YSYEKL. The CDR3 spells CASSQEGGALPNTEAFF. DNA for the CDR3: TGCGCCAGCAGCCAAGAAGGAGGCGCCCTGCCGAACACTGAAGCTTTCTTT.

V gene TRBV6-5 combines with J gene TRBJ2-6; the D is unclear. V shed 9 bases and J shed 0 bases, with 3 bases lying between them. Germline assignment: CDR1 MNHEY and CDR2 SVGAGI. The CDR3 extends over 12 amino acids. In DNA form, the CDR3 reads TGTGCCAGTAGCTCTGGGGCCAACGTCCTGACTTTC. Amino acid sequence: CASSSGANVLTF.